The next 3 T cell receptor beta chains were all read from a single sample in a study of T cell repertoires in cytomegalovirus infection. TCRdb re-derived calls from the reads in MiXCR, one entry per CDR3 protein. The sample includes some 200,000 distinct CDR3 sequences, about 21% of them seen just once. The specimen sequenced was PBMCs. The receptor source for this set is a human donor in good health (CMV status not recorded). Some clones in this sample may be carry-over from other donors' samples.

In DNA, the CDR3 is TGTGCCAGCAGTCCCTCGGAGGGCGGCGAGCTGTTTTTT. This encodes CASSPSEGGELFF. The chain has TRBV28 and TRBJ2-2, with D possibly TRBD2 on 6 matching bases. V was pared by 5 bases and J by 11 bases, with 15 bases between. Looked up from germline, CDR1 is MDHEN and CDR2 is SYDVKM. The CDR3 totals 13 residues.

This clonotype has ten or more counts. The chain has TRBV11-2 and TRBJ1-1, with D possibly matching TRBD1 (6 bases). Trimming took off 5 bases at V and 5 bases at J, with 15 bases between the two ends. This CDR3 has 14 residues. Germline assignment: CDR1 SGHAT and CDR2 FQNNGV. The CDR3 nucleotides are TGTGCCAGCAGCCGTAGTCGGACAGAGACTGAAGCTTTCTTT. Encoded protein: CASSRSRTETEAFF.

This clonotype was counted many times. The chain recombines TRBV11-1 with TRBJ1-1; D not resolved. The V and J ends lost 6 bases and 0 bases respectively, with 8 bases between them. Germline V gene sequence: CDR1 SGHAT, CDR2 FQDESV (reference sequence). This CDR3 spans 13 amino acids. The CDR3 region has the DNA TGTGCCAGCAGTCCCTTTATGAACACTGAAGCTTTCTTT. This codes for CASSPFMNTEAFF.